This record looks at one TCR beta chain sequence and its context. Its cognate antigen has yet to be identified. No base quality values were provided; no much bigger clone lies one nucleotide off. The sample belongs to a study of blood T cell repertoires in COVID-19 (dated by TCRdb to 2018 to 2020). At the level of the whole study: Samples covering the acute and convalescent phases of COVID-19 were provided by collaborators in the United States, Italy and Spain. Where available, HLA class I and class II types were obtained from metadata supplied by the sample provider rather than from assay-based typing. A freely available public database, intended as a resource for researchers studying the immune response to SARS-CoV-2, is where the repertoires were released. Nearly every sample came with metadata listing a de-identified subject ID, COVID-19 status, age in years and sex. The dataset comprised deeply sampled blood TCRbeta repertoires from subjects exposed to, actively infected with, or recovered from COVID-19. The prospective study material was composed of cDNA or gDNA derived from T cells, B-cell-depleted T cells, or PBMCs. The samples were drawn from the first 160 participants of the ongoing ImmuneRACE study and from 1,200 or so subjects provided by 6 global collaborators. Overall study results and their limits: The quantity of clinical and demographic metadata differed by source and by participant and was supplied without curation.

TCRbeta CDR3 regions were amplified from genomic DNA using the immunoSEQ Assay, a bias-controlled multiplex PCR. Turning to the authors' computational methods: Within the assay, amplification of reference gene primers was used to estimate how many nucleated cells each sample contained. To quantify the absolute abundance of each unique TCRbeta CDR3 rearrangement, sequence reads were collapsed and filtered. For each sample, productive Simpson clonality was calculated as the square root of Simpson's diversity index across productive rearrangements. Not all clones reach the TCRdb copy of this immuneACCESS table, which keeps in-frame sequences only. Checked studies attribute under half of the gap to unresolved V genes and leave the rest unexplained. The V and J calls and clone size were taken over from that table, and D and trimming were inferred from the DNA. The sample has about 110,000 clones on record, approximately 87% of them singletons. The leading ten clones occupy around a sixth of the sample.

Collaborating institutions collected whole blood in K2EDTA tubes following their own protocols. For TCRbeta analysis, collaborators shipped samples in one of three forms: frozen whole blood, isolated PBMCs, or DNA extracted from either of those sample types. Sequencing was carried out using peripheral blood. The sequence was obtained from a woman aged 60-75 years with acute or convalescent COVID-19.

For the CDR3, the sequence is CASSPGANSPLHF. The nucleotides read TGTGCCAGCTCACCAGGGGCCAATTCACCCCTCCACTTT. This receptor chain uses TRBV18 and TRBJ1-6; the D segment could be TRBD1, given 5 matching bases. The germline V gene encodes CDR1 KGHSH and CDR2 LQKENI. V and J lose 2 bases and 7 bases, and a span of 6 bases separates them. From the cysteine up to the phenylalanine, the CDR3 has a length of 13 residues. The retained sequence is limited to the CDR3, 39 bases, with the frame set at the first base.